The sample holds a few counts of the clone carrying this T cell receptor (beta chain). The antigen is unknown. V lost 3 bases and J 7 bases, leaving 8 bases between the germline ends. CDR3 length equals 12 residues. This specimen comes from a study of T cell repertoires in cytomegalovirus infection. TCRdb independently ran MiXCR on the reads; one entry per CDR3 protein. The sample contains tens of thousands of distinct CDR3 sequences, around 34% of which appear only once. The chain carries TRBV12-3 or TRBV12-4 and TRBJ2-3; unclear D gene. The source of this sequence is a human donor in good health (CMV status not recorded). Some clones in this sample may be carry-over from other donors' samples. Input material: PBMCs, sequenced either directly or after in vitro stimulation (not recorded which). The CDR3 nucleotides are TGTGCCAGCAGTTTCAGGAGAAATACGCAGTATTTT. Translated, it gives CASSFRRNTQYF.